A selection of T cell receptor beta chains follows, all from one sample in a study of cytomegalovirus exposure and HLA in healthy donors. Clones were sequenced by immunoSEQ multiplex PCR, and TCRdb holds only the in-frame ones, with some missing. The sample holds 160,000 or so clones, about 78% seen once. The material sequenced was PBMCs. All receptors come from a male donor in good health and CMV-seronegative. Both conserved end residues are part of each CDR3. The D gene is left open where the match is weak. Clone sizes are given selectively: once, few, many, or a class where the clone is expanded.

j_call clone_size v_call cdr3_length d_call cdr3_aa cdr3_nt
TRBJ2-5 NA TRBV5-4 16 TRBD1 CASSQTGSGYQETQYF TGTGCCAGCAGCCAGACAGGGTCCGGGTACCAAGAGACCCAGTACTTC
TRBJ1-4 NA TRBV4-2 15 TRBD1 CASSPPGQIYEKLFF TGTGCCAGCAGCCCCCCGGGACAGATCTATGAAAAACTGTTTTTT
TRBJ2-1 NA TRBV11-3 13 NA CASSLDSEGEQFF TGTGCCAGCAGCTTAGATTCGGAGGGGGAGCAGTTCTTC
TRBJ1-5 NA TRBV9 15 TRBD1 CASSVSGGSNQPQHF TGTGCCAGCAGCGTATCAGGGGGGAGCAATCAGCCCCAGCATTTT
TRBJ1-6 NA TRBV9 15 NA CASSVETEYNSPLHF TGTGCCAGCAGCGTGGAGACGGAGTATAATTCACCCCTCCACTTT
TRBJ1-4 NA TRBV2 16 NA CASSAWTDSTNEKLFF TGTGCCAGCAGTGCTTGGACAGATTCAACTAATGAAAAACTGTTTTTT
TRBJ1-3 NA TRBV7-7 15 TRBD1 CASNPDRSSGNTIYF TGTGCTAGCAACCCGGACAGGAGCTCTGGAAACACCATATATTTT
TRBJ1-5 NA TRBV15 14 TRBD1 CATSPGGMGKPQHF TGTGCCACCAGCCCAGGGGGTATGGGGAAGCCCCAGCATTTT
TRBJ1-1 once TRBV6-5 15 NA CASSYQGPKNPEAFF TGTGCCAGCAGTTATCAGGGGCCCAAAAACCCCGAAGCTTTCTTT
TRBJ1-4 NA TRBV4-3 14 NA CASSQEEGGEKLFF TGCGCCAGCAGCCAAGAGGAGGGAGGGGAAAAACTGTTTTTT
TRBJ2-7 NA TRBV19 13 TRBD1 CASSPRDSYEQYF TGTGCCAGTAGCCCCCGGGACAGCTACGAGCAGTACTTC
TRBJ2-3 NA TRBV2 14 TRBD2 CASRAGFFSDTQYF TGTGCCAGCAGAGCGGGATTCTTTTCAGATACGCAGTATTTT
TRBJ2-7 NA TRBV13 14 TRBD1 CASSRQGISYEQYF TGTGCCAGCAGCAGACAGGGGATCTCCTACGAGCAGTACTTC
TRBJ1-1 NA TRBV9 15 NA CASSAHLGLNTEAFF TGTGCCAGCAGCGCCCATCTGGGCTTGAACACTGAAGCTTTCTTT
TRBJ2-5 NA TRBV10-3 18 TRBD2 CAISESRSSGGRRETQYF TGTGCCATCAGTGAGTCGCGATCTAGCGGGGGCCGCCGAGAGACCCAGTACTTC
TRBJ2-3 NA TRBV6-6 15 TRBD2 CASSKLAGESDTQYF TGTGCCAGCAGTAAACTAGCGGGGGAGTCAGATACGCAGTATTTT
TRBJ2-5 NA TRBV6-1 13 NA CASSEASVETQYF TGTGCCAGCAGTGAAGCGTCTGTAGAGACCCAGTACTTC
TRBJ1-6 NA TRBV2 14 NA CASSAGSQGPPLHF TGTGCCAGCAGTGCCGGGAGCCAAGGGCCACCCCTCCACTTT
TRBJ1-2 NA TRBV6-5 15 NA CASSQGSGYGNGYTF TGTGCCAGCAGTCAAGGATCGGGGTATGGAAATGGCTACACCTTC
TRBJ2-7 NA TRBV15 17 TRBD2 CATSRDPGTSGLYEQYF TGTGCCACCAGCAGAGATCCCGGGACTAGCGGTCTCTACGAGCAGTACTTC
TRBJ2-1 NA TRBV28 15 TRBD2 CASSLLAGGSNEQFF TGTGCCAGCAGTTTACTAGCGGGAGGGTCCAATGAGCAGTTCTTC
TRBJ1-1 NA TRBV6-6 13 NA CASNLQGNTEAFF TGTGCCAGCAACCTCCAGGGGAACACTGAAGCTTTCTTT
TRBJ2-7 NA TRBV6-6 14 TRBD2 CASSYSQGGNEQYF TGTGCCAGCAGTTACTCGCAGGGAGGGAACGAGCAGTACTTC
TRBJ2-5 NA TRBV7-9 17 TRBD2 CSSRIGSFRGGQETQYF TGTTCCAGCAGAATAGGATCATTCCGGGGGGGCCAAGAGACCCAGTACTTC
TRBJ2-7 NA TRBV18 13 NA CASSPDITYEQYF TGTGCCAGCTCACCAGACATCACCTACGAGCAGTACTTC
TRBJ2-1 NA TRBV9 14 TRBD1 CASSVAYRGREQFF TGTGCCAGCAGCGTAGCTTACAGGGGTAGGGAGCAGTTCTTC
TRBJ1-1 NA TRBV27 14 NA CASSLGGGDTEAFF TGTGCCAGCAGTTTAGGAGGGGGGGACACTGAAGCTTTCTTT
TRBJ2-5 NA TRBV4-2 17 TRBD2 CASSQVPSGVRQETQYF TGTGCCAGCAGCCAAGTCCCTAGCGGGGTGCGCCAAGAGACCCAGTACTTC
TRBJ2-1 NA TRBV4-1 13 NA CASSLRRGGEQFF TGCGCCAGCAGCCTCCGTCGTGGGGGGGAGCAGTTCTTC
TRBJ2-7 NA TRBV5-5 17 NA CASSWEWPTGPPYEQYF TGTGCCAGCAGCTGGGAATGGCCCACAGGGCCGCCCTACGAGCAGTACTTC
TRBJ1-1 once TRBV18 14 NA CASSPPGVNTEAFF TGTGCCAGCTCACCACCGGGCGTGAACACTGAAGCTTTCTTT
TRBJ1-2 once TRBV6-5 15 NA CASSSQPGLNYGYTF TGTGCCAGCAGTTCCCAACCGGGACTCAACTATGGCTACACCTTC
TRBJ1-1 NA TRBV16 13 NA CASSQQGNTEAFF TGTGCCAGCAGCCAACAGGGGAACACTGAAGCTTTCTTT
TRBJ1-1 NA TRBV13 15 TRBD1 CASSFFLTGAGEAFF TGTGCCAGCAGCTTTTTTTTGACAGGGGCCGGTGAAGCTTTCTTT
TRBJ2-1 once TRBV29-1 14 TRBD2 CSVEGREYNNEQFF TGCAGCGTTGAAGGGCGGGAGTACAACAATGAGCAGTTCTTC
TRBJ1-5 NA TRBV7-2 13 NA CASSLRGNQPQHF TGTGCCAGCAGCTTGAGGGGCAATCAGCCCCAGCATTTT
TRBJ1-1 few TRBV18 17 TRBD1 CASSIGQGVRMNTEAFF TGTGCCAGCTCAATAGGACAGGGGGTGAGAATGAACACTGAAGCTTTCTTT
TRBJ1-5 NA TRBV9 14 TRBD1 CASSAGQGLQPQHF TGTGCCAGCAGTGCGGGACAGGGGCTTCAGCCCCAGCATTTT
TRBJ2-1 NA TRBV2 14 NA CASGVSSSYNEQFF TGTGCCAGCGGGGTGTCTAGCTCGTACAATGAGCAGTTCTTC
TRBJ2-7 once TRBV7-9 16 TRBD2 CASSSLLAGGIYEQYF TGTGCCAGCAGCTCGCTACTAGCGGGGGGCATCTACGAGCAGTACTTC
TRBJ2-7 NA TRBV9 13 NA CASSVESRGEQYF TGTGCCAGCAGCGTAGAAAGCAGGGGCGAGCAGTACTTC
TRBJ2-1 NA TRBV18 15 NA CASSPQGISYNEQFF TGTGCCAGCTCACCACAGGGGATCTCCTACAATGAGCAGTTCTTC
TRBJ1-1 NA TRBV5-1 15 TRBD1 CASSLGDRAEREAFF TGCGCCAGCAGCTTGGGGGACAGGGCCGAACGGGAAGCTTTCTTT
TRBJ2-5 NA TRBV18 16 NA CASSPPSQGPQETQYF TGTGCCAGCTCACCACCGTCCCAGGGGCCCCAAGAGACCCAGTACTTC
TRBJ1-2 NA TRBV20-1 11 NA CSARDRGGYTF TGCAGTGCTAGAGATCGGGGTGGCTACACCTTC
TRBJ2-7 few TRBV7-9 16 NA CASSLGGAGARSEQYF TGTGCCAGCAGCTTAGGGGGGGCGGGGGCCAGGTCCGAGCAGTACTTC
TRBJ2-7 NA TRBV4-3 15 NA CASSQERDLIYEQYF TGCGCCAGCAGCCAAGAACGGGACTTGATCTACGAGCAGTACTTC
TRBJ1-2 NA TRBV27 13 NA CASSFSGNEGYTF TGTGCCAGCAGTTTCTCGGGGAACGAGGGCTACACCTTC
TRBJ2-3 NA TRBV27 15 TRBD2 CASSTIAGSVDTQYF TGTGCCAGCAGTACTATAGCGGGGAGTGTAGATACGCAGTATTTT
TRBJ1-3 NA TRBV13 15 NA CASSSPGDGGNTIYF TGTGCCAGCAGCTCTCCGGGGGATGGTGGAAACACCATATATTTT
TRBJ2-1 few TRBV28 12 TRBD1 CASSDPGQEQFF TGTGCCAGCAGTGACCCGGGACAGGAGCAGTTCTTC
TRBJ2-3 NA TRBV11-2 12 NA CASSLRDMTQYF TGTGCCAGCAGCCTCAGGGATATGACGCAGTATTTT
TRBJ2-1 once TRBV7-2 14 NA CASSLGGRPYEQFF TGTGCCAGCAGCTTAGGGGGCCGTCCCTATGAGCAGTTCTTC
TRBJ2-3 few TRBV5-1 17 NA CASSLVLSGQGADTQYF TGCGCCAGCAGCTTGGTTCTGAGCGGGCAGGGGGCAGATACGCAGTATTTT
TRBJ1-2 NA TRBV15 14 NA CATSRDAPGYGYTF TGTGCCACCAGCAGAGACGCTCCAGGGTATGGCTACACCTTC
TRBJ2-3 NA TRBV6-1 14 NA CASSEKQSTDTQYF TGTGCCAGCAGTGAAAAACAGTCCACAGATACGCAGTATTTC
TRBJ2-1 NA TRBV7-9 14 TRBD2 CASSTPGGTNEQFF TGTGCCAGCAGCACCCCGGGGGGGACCAATGAGCAGTTCTTC
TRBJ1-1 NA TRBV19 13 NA CASSTFLNTEAFF TGTGCCAGTAGTACTTTTTTGAACACTGAAGCTTTCTTT
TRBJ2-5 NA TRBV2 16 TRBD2 CASSDGTSGEQETQYF TGTGCCAGCAGTGATGGGACTAGCGGGGAGCAAGAGACCCAGTACTTC